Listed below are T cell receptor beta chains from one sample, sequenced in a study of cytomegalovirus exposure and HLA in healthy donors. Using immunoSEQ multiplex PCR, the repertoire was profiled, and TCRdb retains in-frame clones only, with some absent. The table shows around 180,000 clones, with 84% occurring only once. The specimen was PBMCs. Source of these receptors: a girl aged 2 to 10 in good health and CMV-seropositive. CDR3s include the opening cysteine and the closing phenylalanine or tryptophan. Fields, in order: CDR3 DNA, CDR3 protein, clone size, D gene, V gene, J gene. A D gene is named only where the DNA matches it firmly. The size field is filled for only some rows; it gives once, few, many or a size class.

DNA: TGTGCCAGCAGTGGGACCTCGGACAGGGATGCGGGGACCCAGTACTTC
CDR3: CASSGTSDRDAGTQYF
size: once
D: TRBD1
V: TRBV25-1
J: TRBJ2-5

DNA: TGTGCCAGCAGCTCGGGACAGTGGATCTACACTGAAGCTTTCTTT
CDR3: CASSSGQWIYTEAFF
size: -
D: TRBD1
V: TRBV11-2
J: TRBJ1-1

DNA: TGTGCCAGCAGCATCGGACAGGCGACCTACGAGCAGTACTTC
CDR3: CASSIGQATYEQYF
size: -
D: TRBD1
V: TRBV7-8
J: TRBJ2-7

DNA: TGTGCCAGCAGCAAAACGGGACAGGGGGCCCACGAGCAGTACTTC
CDR3: CASSKTGQGAHEQYF
size: -
D: TRBD1
V: TRBV9
J: TRBJ2-7

DNA: TGTGCCAGCAGTGAAGGCGGGGGAGTCTTGTACGAGCAGTACTTC
CDR3: CASSEGGGVLYEQYF
size: -
D: TRBD2
V: TRBV2
J: TRBJ2-7

DNA: TGTGCCAGTAGGAAACCGGGACAGGGGGTCAATGAGCAGTTCTTC
CDR3: CASRKPGQGVNEQFF
size: -
D: TRBD1
V: TRBV19
J: TRBJ2-1

DNA: TGCGCCAGCAGCGAACCACAGGGGGTGGCCTCTGATGGCTACACCTTC
CDR3: CASSEPQGVASDGYTF
size: once
D: TRBD1
V: TRBV5-1
J: TRBJ1-2

DNA: TGTGCCAGCAGTTTTTCGCCCACTGGGGGGTCGTCCAATCAGCCCCAGCATTTT
CDR3: CASSFSPTGGSSNQPQHF
size: -
D: -
V: TRBV28
J: TRBJ1-5

DNA: TGTGCCAGCAGCCTGGGACAGTTGAGTTCACCCCTCCACTTT
CDR3: CASSLGQLSSPLHF
size: -
D: TRBD1
V: TRBV27
J: TRBJ1-6

DNA: TGTGCCAGCAGCTCCATAGGCGGGAGGACAGATACGCAGTATTTT
CDR3: CASSSIGGRTDTQYF
size: -
D: TRBD2
V: TRBV11-2
J: TRBJ2-3

DNA: TGTGCTAGTGGTTTGACCATACCAGTTGGAGGGGATACGCAGTATTTT
CDR3: CASGLTIPVGGDTQYF
size: -
D: -
V: TRBV12-5
J: TRBJ2-3

DNA: TGTGCCTGGAGGAGGAAGGGGCTGGCTTACAATGAGCAGTTCTTC
CDR3: CAWRRKGLAYNEQFF
size: few
D: -
V: TRBV30
J: TRBJ2-1

DNA: TGCGCCAGCAGCCCCCGATTCAACCTCGACCTAGCGGCGAACACCGGGGAGCTGTTTTTT
CDR3: CASSPRFNLDLAANTGELFF
size: -
D: TRBD2
V: TRBV5-1
J: TRBJ2-2

DNA: TGTGCCAGTAGTCATTGGGGGGACAGGGGGAGGAATGAGCAGTTCTTC
CDR3: CASSHWGDRGRNEQFF
size: -
D: TRBD1
V: TRBV19
J: TRBJ2-1

DNA: TGTGCCAGCAGCGTAGGTGGGCCCGCGAACACCGGGGAGCTGTTTTTT
CDR3: CASSVGGPANTGELFF
size: -
D: -
V: TRBV9
J: TRBJ2-2

DNA: TGTGCCAGCAGCCTTGGGACTAGTGCTAATGAGCAGTTCTTC
CDR3: CASSLGTSANEQFF
size: -
D: TRBD2
V: TRBV7-9
J: TRBJ2-1

DNA: TGTGCCAGCAGCTTAGCCGATGGCAACACAGATACGCAGTATTTT
CDR3: CASSLADGNTDTQYF
size: -
D: -
V: TRBV11-2
J: TRBJ2-3

DNA: TGTGCCAGCAGCAAAACTTTGGAGACTAGCGGGAGGGTTCGCGAGCAGTACTTC
CDR3: CASSKTLETSGRVREQYF
size: once
D: -
V: TRBV21-1
J: TRBJ2-7

DNA: TGTGCCAGCAGTTCACAGGAGAACACTGAAGCTTTCTTT
CDR3: CASSSQENTEAFF
size: -
D: -
V: TRBV2
J: TRBJ1-1

DNA: TGTGCCAGCAGCGACCCCGGGACTAGCGGGGGGGCCAGGAGTCTGGTGTCTGCGACAGAGCAGTACTTC
CDR3: CASSDPGTSGGARSLVSATEQYF
size: -
D: TRBD2
V: TRBV13
J: TRBJ2-7

DNA: TGTGCCAGCAGCTCCGCCTCGGGGGGCGGGTATGGCTACACCTTC
CDR3: CASSSASGGGYGYTF
size: once
D: -
V: TRBV13
J: TRBJ1-2

DNA: TGCGCCAGCAGCCGTGAGGGGACAGGGTGGTACGAGCAGTACTTC
CDR3: CASSREGTGWYEQYF
size: once
D: TRBD1
V: TRBV5-1
J: TRBJ2-7

DNA: TGTGCCTGGAGTGTTGGGGGGTACGAGCAGTACTTC
CDR3: CAWSVGGYEQYF
size: -
D: -
V: TRBV30
J: TRBJ2-7

DNA: TGCAGCGTTGAGGTAGCGGGGGGGGGTGAGCAGTTCTTC
CDR3: CSVEVAGGGEQFF
size: -
D: TRBD2
V: TRBV29-1
J: TRBJ2-1